These 2 T cell receptor beta chains were sequenced from one sample in a study of a mutant IDH1 vaccine in newly diagnosed glioma. Time point described: baseline, week 1 (first vaccination visit). The treatment here: pre-vaccination baseline after standard-of-care therapy. Sequencing was performed with immunoSEQ multiplex PCR; in TCRdb, only in-frame clones are kept and a portion is missing. The data hold over 75,000 clones, with about 90% observed a single time. The sample in question was PBMCs, obtained from a glioma patient treated with radiotherapy, temozolomide or both. The source of these receptors is a woman in her 50s with glioma.

The chain employs TRBV9 and TRBJ2-7; possible D gene TRBD2, 6 bases. The germline CDR1 and CDR2 sequences are SGDLS and YYNGEE. Trimming removed 0 bases at V and 7 bases at J, with 23 bases between. This CDR3 has 17 residues. The CDR3 is CASSVATGRTYPSEQYF. The CDR3 DNA reads as TGTGCCAGCAGCGTAGCTACGGGGAGGACTTACCCCTCTGAGCAGTACTTC.

This clone was observed a single time. CDR3 in amino acids: CASSSLTGGPSYEQYF. The CDR3 coding sequence is TGTGCCAGCAGTTCCTTGACAGGGGGACCGAGCTACGAGCAGTACTTC. The gene calls are TRBV27 and TRBJ2-7; 9 bases are shared with TRBD1. Germline trimming cut 4 bases from V and 3 bases from J; bases unmatched to any gene: 10. The CDR3 runs to 16 residues. Per the germline V gene, CDR1 is MNHEY and CDR2 is SMNVEV (reference sequence).